This passage covers 5 T cell receptor beta chains from one sample sequenced in a study of cytomegalovirus exposure and HLA in healthy donors. PCR was performed using 60 Vbeta and 13 Jbeta primers. The assay was immunoSEQ multiplex PCR, and TCRdb's table has in-frame clones only and misses some. The sample holds approximately 58,000 clones. What was sequenced was PBMCs. The receptors originated from a woman aged 18-30 years in good health and CMV-seronegative.

The genes are TRBV6-1 and TRBJ1-1; a possible D gene is TRBD1 (6 bases). The CDR3 runs 16 residues. CDR1 and CDR2 (germline): MNHNS, SASEGT. V was cut by 0 bases and J by 4 bases, with 15 bases left in between. CDR3 bases: TGTGCCAGCAGTGAAGCGCGGGGGGGGCGCAGCACTGAAGCTTTCTTT. It specifies CASSEARGGRSTEAFF.

This chain joins TRBV7-9 and TRBJ2-7, with 12 bases fitting TRBD1. The CDR3 is 15 residues long. Unmatched junction bases numbered 8, after V lost 6 bases and J lost 5 bases. Germline assignment: CDR1 SEHNR and CDR2 FQNEAQ (reference sequence). Written as DNA, the CDR3 is TGTGCCAGCAGTTCCGGGACAGGGGGCGCGGACGAGCAGTACTTC. The encoded protein is CASSSGTGGADEQYF. Variable domain in full (rest from reference TRBV7-9 and TRBJ2-7): DTGVSQNPRHKITKRGQNVTFRCDPISEHNRLYWYRQTLGQGPEFLTYFQNEAQLEKSRLLSDRFSAERPKGSFSTLEIQRTEQGDSAMYLCASSSGTGGADEQYFGPGTRLTVT.

Remarks on this clone: The same CDR3 arises from other DNA sequences in this sample as well. CDR3 DNA sequence: TGTGCCAGCAGTTACTCAGGACTAGCTGGATCCTACGAGCAGTACTTC. Translation: CASSYSGLAGSYEQYF. V and J are TRBV6-5 and TRBJ2-7, with 8 bases that match TRBD2. This CDR3 has 16 residues. Looked up from germline, CDR1 is MNHEY and CDR2 is SVGAGI. V lost 0 bases, J lost 1 base, and 5 bases stayed unmatched.

The J gene is TRBJ2-5, the V gene TRBV2, with D perhaps matching TRBD1 (5 bases). Germline CDR1 reads SNHLY; CDR2 reads FYNNEI. V lost 7 bases, J lost 2 bases, and 14 bases lay in between. The CDR3 runs to 14 residues. Here the CDR3 reads CASKPTVSQETQYF. In nucleotides, the CDR3 is TGTGCCAGCAAGCCGACAGTCAGTCAAGAGACCCAGTACTTC. The whole variable domain, filled in from reference TRBV2 and TRBJ2-5, reads EPEVTQTPSHQVTQMGQEVILRCVPISNHLYFYWYRQILGQKVEFLVSFYNNEISEKSEIFDDQFSVERPDGSNFTLKIRSTKLEDSAMYFCASKPTVSQETQYFGPGTRLLVL.

This sequence joins TRBV14 and TRBJ1-1; 7 positions agree with TRBD1. After removal of 4 bases from V and 3 bases from J, the junction contained 5 bases not matched to a gene. The germline V gene encodes CDR1 SGHDN and CDR2 FVKESK. The CDR3 consists of 14 residues. The CDR3 bases are TGTGCCAGCAGCCTACAGGGGACCTACACTGAAGCTTTCTTT. Residues: CASSLQGTYTEAFF.